The clone carrying this TCR beta chain appeared a few times. Its antigen remains unknown. The data are from a study of metastatic and nonmetastatic thyroid tumors. On the study more broadly: Comparison of repertoires was carried out across blood and tumor or nodule tissue from malignant and benign thyroid patients. Whole-study results and caveats: According to reports, the diversity of TCR beta was significantly higher in malignant thyroid tumors than in benign nodules, and this held in both blood and tumor samples.

TCRdb used MiXCR to call clones anew from the PCR reads. The table includes about 5,400 clones, around 37% detected once. There were no patients who had received any treatment before thyroid surgery. V was pared by 5 bases and J by 0 bases, with 10 bases of the junction left unmatched. This CDR3 is built from 17 residues. The germline V gene has CDR1 MNHEY and CDR2 SMNVEV (reference sequence). Sequenced material: adjacent normal tissue. The source of this sequence is a female donor with papillary thyroid cancer or a benign thyroid nodule (not recorded which). Some clones in this sample may be carry-over from other donors' samples. The rearrangement uses TRBV27 and TRBJ2-7; 10 bases are a match to TRBD1. The CDR3 reads CASSAGSGTGDSYEQYF. CDR3 in DNA: TGTGCCAGCAGTGCGGGGTCTGGGACAGGGGACTCCTACGAGCAGTACTTC.